This T cell receptor (beta chain) was found in a study of shared clonotypes between healthy human individuals. Turning to the study itself: Serving as donors were a couple of women and a few men, whose ages spanned 18 to 49.

Some clones are missing from TCRdb's copy, which holds only in-frame ones; the method was immunoSEQ multiplex PCR. The sample has about 800,000 clones, 90% to 98% seen once. CD45RO-negative cells were positively selected for CCR7, leaving out terminally differentiated effector memory CD45RA+ cells. Recent vaccinations or acute infections were absent in the healthy HIV-negative adult donors. With 0 bases clipped from V and 0 bases from J, the junction kept 10 bases outside the gene matches. Germline V gene sequence: CDR1 SGHNT, CDR2 YYREEE (reference sequence). This CDR3 has 19 amino acids. This clone was recorded once.

Source material: naive CD8+ T cells sorted from blood. V and J are TRBV5-4 and TRBJ2-5; 11 positions match TRBD2. The clonotype originates from a man under 40 in good health. CDR3 bases: TGTGCCAGCAGCTTGGCGGGAGGACTAGCGGGCATAAACCAAGAGACCCAGTACTTC. Amino acids: CASSLAGGLAGINQETQYF.